The source of this TCR beta chain is a study of cytomegalovirus exposure and HLA in healthy donors. Across the study: Previous work identified roughly 120 million unique TCR beta sequences from about 179 million T cells. Findings and limits, study-wide: Using a false discovery rate of 0.05, a later analysis showed that 15,000 to 20,000 TCR beta sequences were associated with HLA alleles. Per a prior analysis, the majority of TCR beta V segments were productive roughly 87% or roughly 30% of the time. Later analysis identified a missense DCLRE1C variant that was linked to TCR beta V- and J-gene trimming.

With regard to this clone: Its cognate antigen is unknown.

A multiplex PCR was run with 60 Vbeta primers and 13 Jbeta primers. Profiled with immunoSEQ multiplex PCR; TCRdb holds only in-frame clones, not every one. The table shows about 190,000 clones, with 80% to 85% occurring only once. The CDR3 spans 15 residues. Germline CDR1 is MNHNS and CDR2 is SASEGT. The trim removed 10 bases at V and 3 bases at J, leaving 10 bases unmatched. The gene calls are TRBV6-1 and TRBJ2-5; 11 bases match TRBD1. This receptor was identified in a man in his forties in good health and CMV-seropositive. The sample was PBMCs. CDR3 residues: CATSPGDRGEETQYF. CDR3 DNA sequence: TGTGCCACTTCGCCCGGGGACAGGGGGGAAGAGACCCAGTACTTC.